These 17 T cell receptor beta chains came from one sample sequenced in a study of T cell responses to AZD1222 COVID-19 vaccine. Only in-frame clones appear in the TCRdb table, and some are missing; sequencing was by immunoSEQ multiplex PCR. This table has fewer than 110,000 clones, about 89% appearing once. Sequencing used peripheral blood, obtained 28 days after the second AZD1222 dose. Receptors originate from an adult who received the AZD1222 COVID-19 vaccine.

This clone was picked up one time. The chain joins TRBV7-8 to TRBJ2-7; 11 nucleotides match TRBD1. The CDR3 is 14 amino acids. Trimming took 6 bases from V and 3 from J; bases not matched to a gene: 4. CDR1 and CDR2 (germline): SGHVS, FQNEAQ. CDR3 sequence: CASRPGQGDYEQYF. CDR3 coding DNA: TGTGCCAGCAGACCGGGACAGGGGGACTACGAGCAGTACTTC.

The chain couples TRBV7-8 to TRBJ1-6; D not certain. CDR1 and CDR2 (germline): SGHVS, FQNEAQ. V lost 6 bases and J 7 bases, leaving 7 bases between the germline ends. This CDR3 is 12 amino acids long. In DNA form, the CDR3 reads TGTGCCAGCAGTCCACCCAATTCACCCCTCCACTTT. It encodes CASSPPNSPLHF.

The rearrangement links TRBV11-3 to TRBJ1-3, with a weak D call TRBD1 (5 bases). The CDR3 consists of 14 residues. Germline V gives CDR1 SGHNT, CDR2 YENEEA. Trimming took off 5 bases at V and 0 bases at J, with 8 bases between the two ends. CDR3 in DNA: TGTGCCAGCAGCCACAGGAGCTCTGGAAACACCATATATTTT. It translates to CASSHRSSGNTIYF.

The chain couples TRBV6-5 to TRBJ1-1; D is unresolved. V was clipped by 7 bases and J by 4 bases, with 10 bases between them. The CDR3 is 12 amino acids. Germline loops: CDR1 MNHEY, CDR2 SVGAGI. CDR3 nucleotide sequence: TGTGCCAGCACCGCGTGGGGCACTGAAGCTTTCTTT. It yields the protein CASTAWGTEAFF.

DNA for the CDR3: TGTGCCTGGAGTAAGACAGCAAATAATTCACCCCTCCACTTT. Translated, it gives CAWSKTANNSPLHF. The gene calls are TRBV30 and TRBJ1-6; the D gene is possibly TRBD1 (5 bases). This CDR3 spans 14 amino acids. The germline V gene encodes CDR1 GTSNPN and CDR2 SVGIG (reference sequence). Deletions cut 2 bases from V and 5 bases from J, with 10 bases between.

The chain employs TRBV28 and TRBJ1-4; tentatively, D is TRBD1 (5 bases). In germline, CDR1 is MDHEN, CDR2 SYDVKM. Trimming stripped 2 bases from V and 8 bases from J, with 12 bases between. The CDR3 loop spans 14 amino acids. CDR3 DNA sequence: TGTGCCAGCAGTTTAAGAGGGGTCGGCGAAAAACTGTTTTTT. Residues: CASSLRGVGEKLFF.

V gene TRBV5-8 combines with J gene TRBJ1-5, with D uncertain. CDR1 SGHTS and CDR2 YDEGEE come from the germline V gene. V shed 4 bases and J shed 5 bases, with 22 bases lying between them. This CDR3 region has 17 residues. The CDR3: CASSLDGFPGLDQPQHF. In nucleotides, the CDR3 is TGTGCCAGCAGCCTGGATGGCTTTCCAGGATTGGATCAGCCCCAGCATTTT.

The rearrangement uses TRBV27 and TRBJ2-1; TRBD2 might be the D (6 bases). The V gene's germline CDR1 is MNHEY and CDR2 SMNVEV (reference sequence). CDR3 length equals 14 residues. Trimming removed 3 bases from V and 7 bases from J, with 13 bases in between. The CDR3 spells CASSFTGARNEQFF. Written as DNA, the CDR3 is TGTGCCAGCAGTTTTACGGGAGCGAGGAATGAGCAGTTCTTC.

The chain couples TRBV18 to TRBJ1-5, with a weak D call TRBD1 (5 bases). The V end was cut by 1 base, the J end by 4 bases, with 11 bases between. Looked up from germline, CDR1 is KGHSH and CDR2 is LQKENI. The CDR3 is 15 residues long. The CDR3 is CASSPQTGTNQPQHF. DNA for the CDR3: TGTGCCAGCTCACCACAGACCGGGACTAATCAGCCCCAGCATTTT. Together with reference TRBV18 and TRBJ1-5, the CDR3 gives the full variable domain: NAGVMQNPRHLVRRRGQEARLRCSPMKGHSHVYWYRQLPEEGLKFMVYLQKENIIDESGMPKERFSAEFPKEGPSILRIQQVVRGDSAAYFCASSPQTGTNQPQHFGDGTRLSIL.

The rearrangement uses TRBV6-5 and TRBJ2-7; 8 bases map to TRBD1. J lost 3 bases, V lost 7 bases, and 11 bases had no gene match. The germline V gene has CDR1 MNHEY and CDR2 SVGAGI. This CDR3 spans 15 amino acids. CDR3 sequence: CASTPLGTGLYEQYF. In nucleotides, the CDR3 is TGTGCCAGCACCCCACTCGGGACAGGCCTCTACGAGCAGTACTTC.

The chain links TRBV5-4 to TRBJ2-5; D gene ambiguous. V was trimmed by 2 bases and J by 3 bases, leaving 11 bases between them. This CDR3 contains 14 residues. CDR1 is SGHNT and CDR2 is YYREEE in the germline V gene (reference sequence). The CDR3 spells CASSFDQSKETQYF. CDR3 nucleotide sequence: TGTGCCAGCAGCTTTGACCAATCGAAAGAGACCCAGTACTTC.

V is TRBV6-1 and J is TRBJ2-7, with D tentatively TRBD1 (5 bases). Per the germline V gene, CDR1 is MNHNS and CDR2 is SASEGT. V gave up 2 bases and J gave up 3 bases, with 11 bases separating them. The CDR3 is 14 residues long. CDR3 sequence (DNA): TGTGCCAGCAGTGAATCAGCAGGGCACTACGAGCAGTACTTC. Its protein product is CASSESAGHYEQYF.

This chain joins TRBV11-2 and TRBJ1-1; 8 bases line up with TRBD1. With V trimmed by 7 bases and J by 7 bases, 17 bases remained unmatched. The CDR3 totals 16 residues. The germline CDR1 and CDR2 sequences are SGHAT and FQNNGV. The chain's CDR3 is CASTSPNGTGPFEAFF. The DNA of the CDR3 is TGTGCCAGCACGTCTCCCAACGGGACAGGCCCATTTGAAGCTTTCTTT.

The chain couples TRBV2 to TRBJ1-2; 10 bases match TRBD1. The CDR3 loop spans 15 amino acids. The junction had 8 bases not matched to a gene; V was cut back by 2 bases and J by 8 bases. Germline lookup yields CDR1 SNHLY and CDR2 FYNNEI. CDR3 loop: CASSETVGQGKGYTF. The CDR3 nucleotides read TGTGCCAGCAGTGAAACGGTGGGACAGGGGAAGGGCTACACCTTC.

The genes are TRBV28 and TRBJ1-2, with a possible D match to TRBD1 (5 bases). CDR1 is MDHEN and CDR2 is SYDVKM in the germline V gene. Between the trimmed V and J ends, which lost 6 bases and 1 base, there was a span of 15 bases. The CDR3 is 15 residues long. The CDR3 sequence is CASSQGGALNYGYTF. As DNA, the CDR3 is TGTGCCAGCAGCCAAGGAGGGGCCCTTAACTATGGCTACACCTTC.

The chain joins TRBV5-4 to TRBJ1-5, with D possibly TRBD1 on 5 matching bases. The CDR3 consists of 13 residues. Trimming left V 0 bases short and J 7 bases short, with 8 bases between. CDR1 SGHNT and CDR2 YYREEE come from the germline V gene (reference sequence). The CDR3 bases are TGTGCCAGCAGCTTGGGGGGCAGGCAGCCCCAGCATTTT. Translated: CASSLGGRQPQHF.

Details on this clone: Other DNA sequences within the sample encode an identical CDR3. The V call is TRBV12-3 or TRBV12-4, the J call TRBJ1-5; D gene ambiguous. The CDR3 has 11 amino acids. V gave up 5 bases and J gave up 7 bases, with 6 bases separating them. CDR3 nucleotide sequence: TGTGCCAGCAGTCTCGGCCAGCCCCAGCATTTT. It translates to CASSLGQPQHF.